Presented here are 20 T cell receptor beta chains from one specimen sequenced in a study of shared clonotypes between healthy human individuals. Clones were sequenced by immunoSEQ multiplex PCR, and TCRdb holds only the in-frame ones, with some missing. This table holds about 980,000 clones, 76% found once. Source material: memory CD4+ T cells sorted from blood. Noted subset: CD45RA-negative fraction. These receptors came from a man between 18 and 35 years old in good health.

The chain links TRBV4-1 to TRBJ2-5; TRBD1 matches 10 bases. Germline trimming cut 4 bases from V and 9 bases from J; bases unmatched to any gene: 20. Germline V gene data show CDR1 as MGHRA and CDR2 as YSYEKL. CDR3 length equals 18 residues. CDR3 nucleotides: TGCGCCAGCAGCCCTATCACAGGAGACAGGGGGCTCCCCAGAGCCCAGTACTTC. This codes for CASSPITGDRGLPRAQYF.

The chain has TRBV2 and TRBJ1-4; unclear D gene. The ends were cut back, 5 bases at V and 4 bases at J, with 8 bases in the middle. This CDR3 is 13 amino acids long. Germline CDR1 is SNHLY and CDR2 is FYNNEI. The DNA for the CDR3 is TGTGCCAGCAGTATCGGCCTTAATGAAAAACTGTTTTTT. Its translation: CASSIGLNEKLFF.

This clone was observed a handful of times. The chain links TRBV7-9 to TRBJ1-4; tentatively, D is TRBD1 (5 bases). Trimming took off 3 bases at V and 5 bases at J, with 7 bases between the two ends. Germline loops: CDR1 SEHNR, CDR2 FQNEAQ (reference sequence). The CDR3 covers 13 residues. CDR3 in DNA: TGTGCCAGCAGCTTTGGGGGGAATGAAAAACTGTTTTTT. Translating it yields CASSFGGNEKLFF.

The rearrangement links TRBV7-8 to TRBJ1-1; D is unclear. The CDR3 is made up of 13 amino acids. With 1 base removed from V and 4 bases from J, the gap between germline ends came to 7 bases. Germline V gene data show CDR1 as SGHVS and CDR2 as FQNEAQ. Here the CDR3 DNA reads TGTGCCAGCAGCTTAGTAAGGTTCACTGAAGCTTTCTTT. As protein: CASSLVRFTEAFF.

The CDR3 region is CASSPLNSYEQYF. CDR3 nucleotide sequence: TGCGCCAGCAGTCCTTTGAACTCCTACGAGCAGTACTTC. J is TRBJ2-7 and V is TRBV5-1; D uncertain. Germline loops: CDR1 SGHRS, CDR2 YFSETQ. Trimming left V 5 bases short and J 0 bases short, with 9 bases between. This CDR3 contains 13 residues.

This rearrangement joins TRBV18 to TRBJ2-3, with 7 bases lining up with TRBD2. The germline V gene encodes CDR1 KGHSH and CDR2 LQKENI. There are 19 residues in the CDR3. J was trimmed by 0 bases and V by 1 base; bases with no gene match: 13. As DNA, the CDR3 is TGTGCCAGCTCACCACTGGCTCTAGCGGCACCCCCCAGCACAGATACGCAGTATTTT. Its translation: CASSPLALAAPPSTDTQYF.

This clone has just a few counts. The chain uses TRBV9 and TRBJ2-3; 7 nucleotides line up with TRBD2. After removal of 4 bases from V and 2 bases from J, the junction contained 4 bases not matched to a gene. Germline V gives CDR1 SGDLS, CDR2 YYNGEE. The CDR3 length is 14 residues. CDR3 DNA: TGTGCCAGCAGCCGGGGGGAACTCACAGATACGCAGTATTTT. It codes for CASSRGELTDTQYF.

The chain carries TRBV27 and TRBJ2-7; 8 positions match TRBD1. CDR1 and CDR2 (germline): MNHEY, SMNVEV (reference sequence). Trimming at V came to 6 bases and at J to 2 bases, leaving 3 bases not matched to a gene. The CDR3 runs 13 residues. CDR3 DNA sequence: TGTGCCAGCAGGGGGACAGGTCCCTACGAGCAGTACTTC. It yields the protein CASRGTGPYEQYF.

This CDR3 is CASSLFGTGGASDSPLHF. For the CDR3, the DNA is TGTGCCAGCAGCTTGTTCGGGACAGGGGGCGCTTCGGATTCACCCCTCCACTTT. The chain employs TRBV13 and TRBJ1-6; 12 bases fit TRBD1. CDR1 is PRHDT, CDR2 FYEKMQ, per germline (reference sequence). With V trimmed by 3 bases and J by 8 bases, 11 bases remained unmatched. CDR3 length: 18 amino acids.

The chain carries TRBV7-2 and TRBJ2-7; D is undetermined. Germline loops: CDR1 SGHTA, CDR2 FQGNSA. This CDR3 has 14 amino acids. V was clipped by 5 bases and J by 6 bases, with 17 bases between them. Here the CDR3 DNA reads TGTGCCAGCAGCCGGTCGCTCGGTCTCACCGAGCAGTACTTC. Translating it yields CASSRSLGLTEQYF. The full variable domain, rest sourced from reference TRBV7-2 and TRBJ2-7, is GAGVSQSPSNKVTEKGKDVELRCDPISGHTALYWYRQSLGQGLEFLIYFQGNSAPDKSGLPSDRFSAERTGGSVSTLTIQRTQQEDSAVYLCASSRSLGLTEQYFGPGTRLTVT.

A remark on this clone: The same CDR3 can be traced to other DNA sequences in this sample. V and J are TRBV30 and TRBJ1-2, with no clear D. With 2 bases removed from V and 1 base from J, the gap between germline ends came to 5 bases. CDR3 length: 12 amino acids. CDR1 is GTSNPN, CDR2 SVGIG, per germline (reference sequence). The chain's CDR3 is CAWSPDNYGYTF. The CDR3 DNA follows: TGTGCCTGGAGTCCGGATAACTATGGCTACACCTTC.

The J gene is TRBJ2-7, the V gene TRBV19; D tentatively fits TRBD1 or TRBD2 (5 bases each). The CDR3 runs 12 residues. The V gene lost 4 bases and the J gene lost 5 bases, with 9 bases spanning the gap. Germline-derived CDR1 and CDR2 are LNHDA and SQIVND (reference sequence). CDR3 bases: TGTGCCAGTAGTAGCGAGGGACACGAGCAGTACTTC. Residues: CASSSEGHEQYF.

The V call is TRBV14, the J call TRBJ2-7, with no clear D. V was clipped by 5 bases and J by 0 bases, with 8 bases between them. This CDR3 has 13 residues. Germline-derived CDR1 and CDR2 are SGHDN and FVKESK. The CDR3 spells CASSSQSSYEQYF. The CDR3, as DNA: TGTGCCAGCAGCTCCCAAAGCTCCTACGAGCAGTACTTC.

The J gene is TRBJ1-2, the V gene TRBV2; a weak D match, TRBD1 (5 bases). V gave up 1 base and J gave up 7 bases, with 13 bases separating them. Germline CDR1 reads SNHLY; CDR2 reads FYNNEI. This CDR3 is 14 amino acids long. Here the CDR3 reads CASSEEGGAGGYTF. CDR3 sequence (DNA): TGTGCCAGCAGTGAAGAGGGAGGGGCGGGTGGCTACACCTTC.

The chain joins TRBV4-1 to TRBJ2-1, with 9 bases lining up with TRBD1. V was clipped by 5 bases and J by 10 bases; unmatched bases: 15. The length of the CDR3 is 16 residues. Per germline, CDR1 MGHRA and CDR2 YSYEKL. In nucleotides, the CDR3 is TGCGCCAGCAGCGGACTGTCCCGGGACAGGGCCAGGGAGCAGTTCTTC. Protein: CASSGLSRDRAREQFF.

Points on this clone: Within the sample, other DNA sequences also encode this same CDR3. The J gene is TRBJ2-7, the V gene TRBV27; TRBD2 matches 8 bases. This CDR3 spans 14 amino acids. The V gene end was trimmed by 3 bases and the J gene end by 2 bases; junction bases not matched to a gene: 3. Germline CDR1 reads MNHEY; CDR2 reads SMNVEV (reference sequence). The CDR3 bases are TGTGCCAGCAGTTTCGGGGGGGCCCCCTACGAGCAGTACTTC. This codes for CASSFGGAPYEQYF.

The rearrangement uses TRBV7-9 and TRBJ2-6, with 8 bases aligning to TRBD1. This CDR3 has 17 residues. CDR1 and CDR2 (germline): SEHNR, FQNEAQ (reference sequence). V trimming: 6 bases; J trimming: 4 bases; junction bases outside the gene matches: 11. CDR3 sequence: CASRPDRGPPGANVLTF. CDR3 DNA sequence: TGTGCCAGCAGACCCGACAGGGGCCCTCCGGGGGCCAACGTCCTGACTTTC.

The V gene is TRBV2, the J gene TRBJ1-3, with a tentative D call TRBD1 (6 bases). With 7 bases removed from V and 0 bases from J, the gap between germline ends came to 10 bases. Germline CDR1 is SNHLY and CDR2 is FYNNEI. The CDR3 loop spans 14 amino acids. The CDR3 loop reads CASILGASGNTIYF. CDR3 bases: TGTGCCAGCATCTTGGGGGCCTCTGGAAACACCATATATTTT.

The rearrangement joins TRBV30 to TRBJ2-5; D is perhaps TRBD1 (5 bases). This CDR3 contains 13 residues. Germline assignment: CDR1 GTSNPN and CDR2 SVGIG (reference sequence). V gave up 4 bases and J gave up 2 bases, with 11 bases separating them. CDR3 sequence: CAWTRQLQETQYF. In DNA, the CDR3 is TGTGCCTGGACCCGACAGTTACAAGAGACCCAGTACTTC.

The chain joins TRBV10-1 to TRBJ2-7, with 10 nucleotides matching TRBD2. V lost 0 bases, J lost 4 bases, and 3 bases stayed unmatched. Germline-derived CDR1 and CDR2 are WNHNN and SYGVQD (reference sequence). This CDR3 has 15 residues. This CDR3 reads CASSESTSGVYEQYF. DNA of the CDR3: TGCGCCAGCAGTGAGTCCACTAGCGGGGTTTACGAGCAGTACTTC.